This T cell receptor beta chain is from a study of OX40 agonist ivuxolimab in advanced cancers. The study in broad terms: Ivuxolimab, which targeted the costimulatory receptor OX40 (CD134), was an agonistic, fully human IgG2 monoclonal antibody. Intravenous ivuxolimab was administered to patients every 2 weeks at six dose levels: 0.01, 0.1, 0.3, 1.5, 3 and 10 mg/kg. Of the approximately 54 dose-escalation patients, hepatocellular carcinoma was present in roughly 19, melanoma in some 15, renal cell carcinoma in 9 and head and neck cancer in 9. The dose-escalation cohort was roughly 87% male with a mean age of approximately 60 years, ranging from 23 to 79. Prior anti-PD-1, anti-PD-L1 or anti-CTLA-4 therapy was permitted, and approximately 40% of dose-escalation patients had received checkpoint inhibitors. Three dose-escalation patients achieved partial responses, one with hepatocellular carcinoma and two with cutaneous melanoma. Peripheral TCRbeta sequencing aimed to test whether ivuxolimab altered TCR sequence diversity and caused clonal T-cell expansion. The paper reports the monotherapy dose-escalation portion (N = 52 patients) of the phase I ivuxolimab trial. Study-wide findings and limitations: The antigen specificity of the clonally expanded peripheral T cells was not determined. At doses from 0.1 to 3.0 mg/kg, clonal expansion was seen in both CD4+ and CD8+ blood T cells between baseline and week 6. In the 0.1-3.0 mg/kg groups, partial responders had among the lowest normalized peripheral clonal expansion, particularly in CD8+ T cells. On average, CD8+ T cells showed more expanded clones than CD4+ T cells after ivuxolimab. Low levels of normalized T-cell clonal expansion were also seen in some nonresponding patients.

Patients with autoimmune disease history or receiving systemic immunosuppression were excluded from the trial. Peripheral blood for TCR sequencing was collected from all dose cohorts at baseline, on cycle 4 day 1, and on cycle 7 day 1. The samples were drawn from a first-in-human, open-label, multicenter phase I dose-escalation trial of ivuxolimab. The trial enrolled adults with locally advanced or metastatic head and neck squamous cell, hepatocellular, melanoma or renal cell carcinoma. Before TCR sequencing, CD4+ and CD8+ T cells were separately sorted from peripheral blood. The junction carries 9 bases between V and J, which are trimmed by 1 base and 8 bases respectively. Based on the germline V gene, the CDR1 and CDR2 sequences are KGHSH and LQKENI. The CDR3, from cysteine to phenylalanine, totals 13 residues. Of all the DNA, just the CDR3 is kept, 39 bases in frame from base 1. On this clone itself: This clone's antigen is unknown. There are no base qualities to consult, and no much larger clone falls within one base.

Genomic DNA was extracted from sorted cells for sequencing of the TCRbeta CDR3 region. The immunoSEQ Assay was used to sequence the TCRbeta CDR3 regions. TCRdb mirrors the immuneACCESS table, restricted to in-frame sequences. Some clones are absent from its copies; in checked studies, under half trace to an unresolved V gene, and the reason for the others is unknown. This sample comprises tens of thousands of clones, 80% to 85% of them detected only once. The leading ten clones occupy approximately 0.61% of the sample. The chain uses TRBV18 and TRBJ1-5; the D segment cannot be called with confidence. The clonotype was recovered from an adult with an advanced solid tumor such as melanoma, head and neck, liver or kidney cancer. The sequences come from CD4+ or CD8+ T cells sorted from blood, collected in a trial of the OX40 agonist ivuxolimab. The DNA sequence follows: TGTGCCAGCTCACCACTGGCCGCGGAGCCCCAGCATTTT. This yields the protein CASSPLAAEPQHF.